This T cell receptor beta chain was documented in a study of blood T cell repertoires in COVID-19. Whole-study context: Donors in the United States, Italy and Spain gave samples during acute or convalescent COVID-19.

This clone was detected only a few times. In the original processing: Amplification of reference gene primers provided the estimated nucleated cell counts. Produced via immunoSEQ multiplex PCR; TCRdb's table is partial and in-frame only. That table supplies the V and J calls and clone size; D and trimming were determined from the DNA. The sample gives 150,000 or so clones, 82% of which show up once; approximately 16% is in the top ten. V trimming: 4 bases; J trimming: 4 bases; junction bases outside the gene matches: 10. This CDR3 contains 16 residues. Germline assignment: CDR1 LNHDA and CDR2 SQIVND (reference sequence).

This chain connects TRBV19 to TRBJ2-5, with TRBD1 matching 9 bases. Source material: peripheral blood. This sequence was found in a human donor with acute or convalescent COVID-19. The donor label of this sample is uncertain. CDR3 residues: CASSNLGTGKGETQYF. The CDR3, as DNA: TGTGCCAGTAGTAACCTCGGGACAGGGAAGGGAGAGACCCAGTACTTC.